The present entry profiles one TCR beta chain with its context. The method was immunoSEQ multiplex PCR; TCRdb's version includes in-frame clones alone and lacks a portion of them. The sample includes roughly 76,000 clones, 93% of them seen just once. These data are taken from a study of control samples from healthy donors and cancer patients. Germline CDR1 and CDR2: SGHDT and YYEEEE. CDR3 length: 14 residues. The ends lost 0 bases at V and 9 bases at J; junction bases unmatched: 7. The sequencing input was PBMCs. The gene calls are TRBV5-6 and TRBJ1-1, with 8 bases fitting TRBD1. The source of this sequence is a woman aged 35 to 49 with lung cancer. The CDR3 coding sequence is TGTGCCAGCAGCTTGGTGGGACAGGTTCCGAAAGCTTTCTTT. This gives the protein CASSLVGQVPKAFF.